This T cell receptor beta chain was captured in a study of T cell responses to AZD1222 COVID-19 vaccine. Trimming removed 0 bases from V and 4 bases from J; junction bases left unmatched: 13. The germline V gene has CDR1 SGDLS and CDR2 YYNGEE. CDR3 length: 18 amino acids. Sequencing was performed with immunoSEQ multiplex PCR; in TCRdb, only in-frame clones are kept and a portion is missing. Of around 95,000 clones listed, roughly 89% were seen once; the top ten hold about 15%. Study-wide points: Researchers report vaccine-associated CD4 TCRs spanning spike, with dominance at 160-218 and 743-854. Clonal diversity may have been underestimated, and the donors were mostly white British, with more females than males. Reportedly, nearly half of unique spike TCRs recognized epitopes outside B.1.351/B.1.1.7 mutations.

As concerns this clone: What it binds is unknown.

The receptor comes from an adult in good health. The material was peripheral blood, obtained on day 0 of AZD1222 vaccination. The chain couples TRBV9 to TRBJ2-7, with 10 bases that match TRBD2. The CDR3 spells CASSVVRSLAGVGYEQYF. The CDR3 coding sequence is TGTGCCAGCAGCGTAGTCCGTTCCCTAGCGGGAGTTGGGTACGAGCAGTACTTC. Using reference TRBV9 and TRBJ2-7 for the parts outside the CDR3, the full variable domain is DSGVTQTPKHLITATGQRVTLRCSPRSGDLSVYWYQQSLDQGLQFLIQYYNGEERAKGNILERFSAQQFPDLHSELNLSSLELGDSALYFCASSVVRSLAGVGYEQYFGPGTRLTVT.